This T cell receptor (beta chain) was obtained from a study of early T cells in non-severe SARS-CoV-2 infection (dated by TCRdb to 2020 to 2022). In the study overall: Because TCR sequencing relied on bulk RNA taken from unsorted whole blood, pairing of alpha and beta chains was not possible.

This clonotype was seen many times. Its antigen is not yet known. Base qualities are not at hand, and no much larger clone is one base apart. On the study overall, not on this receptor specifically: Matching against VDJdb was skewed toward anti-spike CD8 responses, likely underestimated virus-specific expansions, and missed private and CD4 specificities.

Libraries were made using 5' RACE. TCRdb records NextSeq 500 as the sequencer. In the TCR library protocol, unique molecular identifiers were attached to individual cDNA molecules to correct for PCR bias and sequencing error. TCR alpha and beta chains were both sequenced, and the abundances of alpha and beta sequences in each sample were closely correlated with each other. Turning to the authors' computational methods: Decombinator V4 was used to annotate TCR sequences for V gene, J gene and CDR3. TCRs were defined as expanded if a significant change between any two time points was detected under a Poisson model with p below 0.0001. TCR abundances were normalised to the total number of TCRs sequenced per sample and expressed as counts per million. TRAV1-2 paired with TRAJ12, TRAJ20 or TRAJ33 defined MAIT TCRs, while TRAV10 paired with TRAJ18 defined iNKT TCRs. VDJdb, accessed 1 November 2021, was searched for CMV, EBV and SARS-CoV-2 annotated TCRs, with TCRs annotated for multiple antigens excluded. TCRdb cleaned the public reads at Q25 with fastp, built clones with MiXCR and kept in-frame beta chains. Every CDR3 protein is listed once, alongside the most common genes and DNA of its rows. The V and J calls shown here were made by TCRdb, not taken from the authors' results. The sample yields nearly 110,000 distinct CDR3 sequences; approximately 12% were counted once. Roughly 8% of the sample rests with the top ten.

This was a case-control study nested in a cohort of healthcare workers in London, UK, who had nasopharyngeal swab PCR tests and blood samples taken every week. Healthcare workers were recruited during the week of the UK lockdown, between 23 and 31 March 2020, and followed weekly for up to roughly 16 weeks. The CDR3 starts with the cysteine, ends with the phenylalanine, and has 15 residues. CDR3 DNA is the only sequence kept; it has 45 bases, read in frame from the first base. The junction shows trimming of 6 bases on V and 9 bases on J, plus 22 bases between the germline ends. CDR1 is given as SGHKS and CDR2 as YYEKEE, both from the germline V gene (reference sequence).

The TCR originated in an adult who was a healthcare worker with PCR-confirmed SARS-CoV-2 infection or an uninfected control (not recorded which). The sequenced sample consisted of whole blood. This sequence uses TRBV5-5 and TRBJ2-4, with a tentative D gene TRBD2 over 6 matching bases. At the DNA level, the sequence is TGTGCCAGCAAAACGCGGCCAGCTAGCGAGGGCATTCAGTACTTC. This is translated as CASKTRPASEGIQYF.